Below, 22 T cell receptor beta chains from the same sample are listed, as sequenced in a study of regulatory T cells in long-lasting Graves disease. Time point specified: newly diagnosed GD, antithyroid drugs for less than 3 months. The TCR library used RNA extracted from PBMCs. Through Arm-PCR of CDR3 regions and iRepertoire HTBI primers, TCR beta libraries were built. Each CDR3 protein gets one entry after TCRdb re-called the multiplex PCR reads with MiXCR. The sample carries more than 300,000 distinct CDR3 sequences, roughly 15% recorded once. The sequencing used peripheral blood mononuclear cells (PBMCs), collected at new diagnosis, from a patient treated with antithyroid drugs. The receptor source for this set is a female donor with Graves disease.

Only a few counts were recorded for this clonotype. The rearrangement joins TRBV7-8 to TRBJ2-2; no clear D. This CDR3 spans 15 amino acids. V was cut by 1 base and J by 6 bases, with 12 bases left in between. Germline-derived CDR1 and CDR2 are SGHVS and FQNEAQ. The CDR3 region is CASSLESTFPGELFF. The CDR3 DNA reads as TGTGCCAGCAGCTTAGAGTCAACCTTTCCCGGGGAGCTGTTTTTT.

This clonotype was counted ten times or more. J is TRBJ2-7 and V is TRBV2; D gene uncertain. Per the germline V gene, CDR1 is SNHLY and CDR2 is FYNNEI. V was trimmed by 6 bases and J by 3 bases, leaving 15 bases between them. This CDR3 comprises 14 residues. In nucleotides, the CDR3 is TGTGCCAGCAGAGGGCAGCCTAACTACTACGAGCAGTACTTC. Its translation: CASRGQPNYYEQYF.

The chain combines TRBV14 with TRBJ2-4; 10 bases match TRBD2. Germline-derived CDR1 and CDR2 are SGHDN and FVKESK. The CDR3 is 17 residues long. V shed 5 bases, J shed 7 bases, and the junction held 14 bases outside the gene matches. The chain's CDR3 is CASSTKPSLAGANIQYF. The DNA of the CDR3 is TGTGCCAGCAGCACGAAACCATCGCTAGCGGGAGCGAACATTCAGTACTTC.

This clonotype was seen many times. The V gene is TRBV11-2, the J gene TRBJ2-2; 7 nucleotides match TRBD2. The CDR3 sequence is 17 residues long. In germline, CDR1 is SGHAT, CDR2 FQNNGV. J lost 1 base, V lost 5 bases, and 10 bases had no gene match. This CDR3 reads CASSPLSGQENTGELFF. The CDR3, as DNA: TGTGCCAGCAGCCCGCTTAGCGGGCAGGAGAACACCGGGGAGCTGTTTTTT.

This clonotype is categorized as large. The chain is built from TRBV27 and TRBJ2-7; no clear D gene. CDR1 is MNHEY, CDR2 SMNVEV, per germline (reference sequence). This CDR3 spans 13 amino acids. The V end lost 4 bases, the J end lost 4 bases, and 11 bases lay between the germline ends. Here the CDR3 DNA reads TGTGCCAGCAGTTCTGGGTCCCTTTACGAGCAGTACTTC. Translated: CASSSGSLYEQYF.

This clonotype was counted a few times. With a much larger clone just one base away, this may be a read error. This rearrangement joins TRBV28 to TRBJ2-3; D is unresolved. V dropped 6 bases and J dropped 2 bases, with 9 bases sitting between them. Per the germline V gene, CDR1 is MDHEN and CDR2 is SYDVKM. The CDR3 has 13 amino acids. DNA for the CDR3: TGTGCCAGCAGCCACCCCCACACAGATACGCAGTATTTT. This sequence encodes CASSHPHTDTQYF.

This clonotype was seen at least ten times. The chain employs TRBV20-1 and TRBJ1-2, with 10 bases fitting TRBD1. CDR1 DFQATT and CDR2 SNEGSKA come from the germline V gene (reference sequence). The CDR3 totals 15 residues. V gave up 2 bases and J gave up 6 bases; unmatched junction bases: 9. The CDR3 here is CSARKPDRGRDGYTF. For the CDR3, the DNA is TGCAGTGCTAGAAAGCCTGACAGGGGGCGCGATGGCTACACCTTC.

V usage is TRBV10-1 and J usage is TRBJ1-1; D possibly corresponds to TRBD1 (5 bases). The V gene lost 2 bases and the J gene lost 3 bases, with 10 bases spanning the gap. Per germline, CDR1 WNHNN and CDR2 SYGVQD (reference sequence). This CDR3 contains 14 residues. The CDR3 DNA is TGCGCCAGCAGTGAGAGTTGGGACGACACTGAAGCTTTCTTT. Translating gives CASSESWDDTEAFF.

This chain joins TRBV7-9 and TRBJ1-1; D is possibly TRBD1 (6 bases). The CDR3 is made up of 12 amino acids. From germline, CDR1 is SEHNR and CDR2 FQNEAQ (reference sequence). The V end lost 1 base, the J end lost 7 bases, and 7 bases lay between the germline ends. CDR3 nucleotides: TGTGCCAGCAGCTTAGAGGACAGTGAAGCTTTCTTT. Translated: CASSLEDSEAFF.

In this sample, this clonotype turned up a few times. The chain has TRBV18 and TRBJ2-7; D not resolved. Germline V gene data show CDR1 as KGHSH and CDR2 as LQKENI. V was pared by 0 bases and J by 2 bases, with 8 bases between. CDR3 length: 14 amino acids. CDR3 sequence (DNA): TGTGCCAGCTCACCACCTCCGACCCCCTACGAGCAGTACTTC. Amino acids: CASSPPPTPYEQYF.

This clonotype was observed at least ten times. Here the CDR3 DNA reads TGTGCCAGCAGCGCGCCTGGGACTGACGGAACTGAAGCTTTCTTT. It translates to CASSAPGTDGTEAFF. This rearrangement joins TRBV9 to TRBJ1-1, with TRBD1 as a possible D gene (5 bases). There are 15 residues in the CDR3. V was trimmed by 3 bases and J by 5 bases, leaving 17 bases between them. Germline values: CDR1 SGDLS, CDR2 YYNGEE.

This clonotype came up many times. The J gene is TRBJ2-5, the V gene TRBV7-2; TRBD2 matches 7 bases. J gave up 1 base and V 11 bases, and 4 bases lay outside the gene matches. From germline, CDR1 is SGHTA and CDR2 FQGNSA. CDR3 length: 12 amino acids. CDR3 sequence reads: CAAGVTQETQYF. Written as DNA, the CDR3 is TGTGCCGCGGGGGTTACCCAAGAGACCCAGTACTTC. Variable domain in full (rest from reference TRBV7-2 and TRBJ2-5): GAGVSQSPSNKVTEKGKDVELRCDPISGHTALYWYRQSLGQGLEFLIYFQGNSAPDKSGLPSDRFSAERTGGSVSTLTIQRTQQEDSAVYLCAAGVTQETQYFGPGTRLLVL.

This clonotype was recorded many times. The CDR3, as DNA: TGTGCCAGCAGCGTCTCTGACAGGGGGAACTATGGCTACACCTTC. Its translation: CASSVSDRGNYGYTF. V is TRBV9 and J is TRBJ1-2; the match to TRBD1 covers 9 bases. V trimming: 2 bases; J trimming: 2 bases; junction bases outside the gene matches: 4. Germline CDR1 and CDR2: SGDLS and YYNGEE. This CDR3 comprises 15 residues.

This clonotype was detected ten times or more. CDR3 protein: CASSLARSERGTSYEQYF. CDR3 sequence (DNA): TGTGCCAGCAGTTTGGCACGATCGGAGCGGGGGACCTCCTACGAGCAGTACTTC. The chain combines TRBV28 with TRBJ2-7; TRBD2 matches 8 bases. This CDR3 is built from 18 residues. The V segment lost 3 bases and the J segment 0 bases; nucleotides outside the gene matches: 13. Germline V gives CDR1 MDHEN, CDR2 SYDVKM. Complete variable domain (other parts from reference TRBV28 and TRBJ2-7): DVKVTQSSRYLVKRTGEKVFLECVQDMDHENMFWYRQDPGLGLRLIYFSYDVKMKEKGDIPEGYSVSREKKERFSLILESASTNQTSMYLCASSLARSERGTSYEQYFGPGTRLTVT.

This clonotype came up many times. CDR3: CASSRDLAGGEQYF. The CDR3 DNA reads as TGCGCCAGCAGCCGGGACCTAGCGGGAGGCGAGCAGTACTTC. The rearrangement uses TRBV4-3 and TRBJ2-7, with 11 bases identical to TRBD2. In germline, CDR1 is LGHNA, CDR2 YSLEER. This CDR3 contains 14 residues. With V trimmed by 4 bases and J by 6 bases, 5 bases remained unmatched.

In the case of this clonotype: This may come from a read error, since a much larger clone is one base off. The V gene is TRBV5-5, the J gene TRBJ1-2; the D gene is possibly TRBD1 (5 bases). This CDR3 region has 12 residues. With 7 bases removed from V and 7 bases from J, the gap between germline ends came to 14 bases. CDR1 is SGHKS, CDR2 YYEKEE, per germline (reference sequence). The CDR3 is CASGPGTGGYTF. The CDR3 DNA reads as TGTGCCAGCGGCCCAGGGACTGGTGGCTACACCTTC.

This clonotype was detected only a few times. The V gene is TRBV10-1, the J gene TRBJ2-1; D is uncertain. Germline assignment: CDR1 WNHNN and CDR2 SYGVQD (reference sequence). Trimming removed 3 bases at V and 4 bases at J, with 7 bases between. The CDR3 consists of 13 residues. CDR3 loop: CASSDAGYNEQFF. The CDR3 DNA reads TGCGCCAGCAGTGATGCCGGGTACAATGAGCAGTTCTTC.

The chain has TRBV24-1 and TRBJ1-5; D not resolved. Germline loops: CDR1 KGHDR, CDR2 SFDVKD. The CDR3 runs to 14 residues. The germline V and J ends were trimmed by 1 base and 1 base, with 4 bases remaining between them. As DNA, the CDR3 is TGTGCCACCAGTGATTTCGCCAGCAATCAGCCCCAGCATTTT. It specifies CATSDFASNQPQHF.

The chain carries TRBV20-1 and TRBJ2-1; D is unresolved. The germline V gene has CDR1 DFQATT and CDR2 SNEGSKA (reference sequence). The CDR3 covers 16 residues. Trimming took 0 bases from V and 0 from J, leaving 12 bases between them. The CDR3 loop is CSARDPLLSSYNEQFF. CDR3 DNA sequence: TGCAGTGCTAGAGACCCTCTCTTAAGCTCCTACAATGAGCAGTTCTTC.

The sample holds many counts of this clonotype. V gene TRBV27 combines with J gene TRBJ2-7, with 9 bases aligning to TRBD1. This CDR3 has 15 amino acids. Germline CDR1 and CDR2: MNHEY and SMNVEV (reference sequence). V was clipped by 6 bases and J by 5 bases; unmatched bases: 11. The CDR3 nucleotides read TGTGCCAGCAGAAGCCTCGGGACAGGGCAACACGAGCAGTACTTC. It codes for CASRSLGTGQHEQYF.

This clonotype was seen ten or more times. The rearrangement joins TRBV29-1 to TRBJ2-1; D may be TRBD2 (6 bases). The V and J ends lost 8 bases and 2 bases respectively, with 13 bases between them. The V gene's germline CDR1 is SQVTM and CDR2 ANQGSEA. CDR3 size: 13 residues. CDR3 amino acids: CSYYSGAYNEQFF. The CDR3 DNA follows: TGCAGCTACTATTCGGGGGCCTACAATGAGCAGTTCTTC.

This clonotype was seen many times. The rearrangement links TRBV27 to TRBJ2-7; TRBD2 matches at 8 bases. V dropped 5 bases and J dropped 2; count of bases not matched to a gene: 5. The CDR3 totals 14 residues. Germline V gene lookup returns CDR1 MNHEY and CDR2 SMNVEV (reference sequence). This CDR3 is CASSPRGAAYEQYF. The CDR3 nucleotides read TGTGCCAGCAGTCCGCGGGGGGCAGCCTACGAGCAGTACTTC.